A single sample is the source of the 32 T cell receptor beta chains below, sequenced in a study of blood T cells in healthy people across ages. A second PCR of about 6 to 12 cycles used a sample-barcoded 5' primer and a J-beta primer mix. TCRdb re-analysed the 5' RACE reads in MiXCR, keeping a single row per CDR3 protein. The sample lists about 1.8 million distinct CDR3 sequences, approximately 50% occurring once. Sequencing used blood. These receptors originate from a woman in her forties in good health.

CDR3 residues: CASTRQTNEKLFF. CDR3 bases: TGTGCCAGCACCAGGCAGACCAATGAAAAACTGTTTTTT. The chain uses TRBV6-6 and TRBJ1-4; D not certain. V was shortened by 7 bases and J by 5 bases, with 11 bases between the two germline ends. The CDR3 loop spans 13 amino acids. Germline values: CDR1 MNHNY, CDR2 SVGAGI (reference sequence).

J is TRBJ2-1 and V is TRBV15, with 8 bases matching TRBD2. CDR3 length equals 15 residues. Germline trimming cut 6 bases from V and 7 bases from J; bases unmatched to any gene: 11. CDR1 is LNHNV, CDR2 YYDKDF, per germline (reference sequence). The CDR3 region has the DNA TGTGCCACCAGAGGGGCGGGAGGATATCGGAATGAGCAGTTCTTC. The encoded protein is CATRGAGGYRNEQFF.

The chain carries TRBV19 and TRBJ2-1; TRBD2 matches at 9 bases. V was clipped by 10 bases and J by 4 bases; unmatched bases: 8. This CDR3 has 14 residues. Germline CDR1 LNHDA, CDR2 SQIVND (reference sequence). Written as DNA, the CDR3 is TGTGCCACCTCGACGGGACTAGCTTACAATGAGCAGTTCTTC. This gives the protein CATSTGLAYNEQFF.

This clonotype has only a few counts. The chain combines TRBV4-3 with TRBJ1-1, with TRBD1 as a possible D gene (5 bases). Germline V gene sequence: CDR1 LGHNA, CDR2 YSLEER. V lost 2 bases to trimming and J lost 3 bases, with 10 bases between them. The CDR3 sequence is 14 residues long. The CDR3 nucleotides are TGCGCCAGCAGCCAAAGAGGCAGGGACACTGAAGCTTTCTTT. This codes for CASSQRGRDTEAFF.

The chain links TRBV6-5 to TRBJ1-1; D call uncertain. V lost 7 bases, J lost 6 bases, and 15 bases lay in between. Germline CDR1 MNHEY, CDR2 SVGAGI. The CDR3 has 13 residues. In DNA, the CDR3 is TGTGCCAGCAAGACATCGAACACTGCTGAAGCTTTCTTT. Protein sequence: CASKTSNTAEAFF.

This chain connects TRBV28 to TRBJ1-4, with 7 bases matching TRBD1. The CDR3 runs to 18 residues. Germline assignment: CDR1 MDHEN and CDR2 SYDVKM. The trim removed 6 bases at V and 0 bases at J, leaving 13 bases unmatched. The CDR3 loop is CASRQIGGRVPTNEKLFF. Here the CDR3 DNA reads TGTGCCAGCAGACAAATAGGGGGCAGGGTCCCAACTAATGAAAAACTGTTTTTT.

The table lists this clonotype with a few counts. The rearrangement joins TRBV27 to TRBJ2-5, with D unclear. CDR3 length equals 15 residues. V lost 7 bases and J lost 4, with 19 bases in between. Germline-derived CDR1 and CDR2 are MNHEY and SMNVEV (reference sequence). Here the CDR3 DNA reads TGTGCCAGCACTCTCGGAACTGGACGCGGAGAGACCCAGTACTTC. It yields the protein CASTLGTGRGETQYF.

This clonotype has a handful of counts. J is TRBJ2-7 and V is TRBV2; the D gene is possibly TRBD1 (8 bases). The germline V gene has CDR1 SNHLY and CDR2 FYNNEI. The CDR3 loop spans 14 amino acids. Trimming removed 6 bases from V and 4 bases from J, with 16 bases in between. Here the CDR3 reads CASRPTGEGYEQYF. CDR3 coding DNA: TGTGCCAGCAGGCCGACAGGGGAGGGGTACGAGCAGTACTTC.

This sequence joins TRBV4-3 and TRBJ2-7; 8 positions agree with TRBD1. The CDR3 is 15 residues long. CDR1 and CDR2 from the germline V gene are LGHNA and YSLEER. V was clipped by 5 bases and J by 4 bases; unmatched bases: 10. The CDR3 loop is CASSKGQGYGYEQYF. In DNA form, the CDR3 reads TGCGCCAGCAGCAAAGGACAGGGTTATGGATACGAGCAGTACTTC.

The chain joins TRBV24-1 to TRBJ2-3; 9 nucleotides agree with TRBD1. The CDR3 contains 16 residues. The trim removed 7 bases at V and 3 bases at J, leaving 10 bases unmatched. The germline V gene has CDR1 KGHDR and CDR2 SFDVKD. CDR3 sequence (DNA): TGTGCCACCAGACCTACACAGGGGGCAGCTACAGATACGCAGTATTTT. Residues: CATRPTQGAATDTQYF.

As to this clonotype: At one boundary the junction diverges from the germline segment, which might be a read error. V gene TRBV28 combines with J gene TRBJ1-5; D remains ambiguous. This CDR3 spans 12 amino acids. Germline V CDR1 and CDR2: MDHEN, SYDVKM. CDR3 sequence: CASRGSSQPQHF. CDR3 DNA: TGTGCCAGCAGGGGTAGCAGTCAGCCCCAGCATTTT.

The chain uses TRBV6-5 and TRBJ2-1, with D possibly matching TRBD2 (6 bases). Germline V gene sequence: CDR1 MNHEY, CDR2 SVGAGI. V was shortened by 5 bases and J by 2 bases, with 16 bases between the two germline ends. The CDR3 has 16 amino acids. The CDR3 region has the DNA TGTGCCAGCAGTCGGTTTCCGGGGGTAACCTACAATGAGCAGTTCTTC. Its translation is CASSRFPGVTYNEQFF.

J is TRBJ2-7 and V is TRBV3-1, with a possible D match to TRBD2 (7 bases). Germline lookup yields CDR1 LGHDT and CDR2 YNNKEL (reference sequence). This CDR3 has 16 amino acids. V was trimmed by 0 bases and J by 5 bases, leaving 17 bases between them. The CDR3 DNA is TGTGCCAGCAGCCAAGATCCCGGGGGGCCTCCGGACGAGCAGTACTTC. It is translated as CASSQDPGGPPDEQYF.

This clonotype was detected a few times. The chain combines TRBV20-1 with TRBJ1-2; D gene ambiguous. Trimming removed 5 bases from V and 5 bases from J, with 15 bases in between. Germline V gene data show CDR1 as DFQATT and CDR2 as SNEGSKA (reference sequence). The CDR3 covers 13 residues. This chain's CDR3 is CSAQQREQYGYTF. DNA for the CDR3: TGCAGTGCTCAACAGAGGGAGCAATATGGCTACACCTTC.

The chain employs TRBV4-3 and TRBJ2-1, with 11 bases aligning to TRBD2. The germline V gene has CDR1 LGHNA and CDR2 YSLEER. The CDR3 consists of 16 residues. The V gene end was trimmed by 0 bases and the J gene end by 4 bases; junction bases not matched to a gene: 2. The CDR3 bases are TGCGCCAGCAGCCAAGAGGTAGCGGGGGGGTACAATGAGCAGTTCTTC. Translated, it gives CASSQEVAGGYNEQFF.

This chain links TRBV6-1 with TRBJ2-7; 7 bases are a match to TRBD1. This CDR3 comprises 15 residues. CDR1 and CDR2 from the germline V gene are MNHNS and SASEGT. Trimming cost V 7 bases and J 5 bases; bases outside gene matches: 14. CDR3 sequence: CASNPSGTVPDEQYF. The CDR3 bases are TGTGCCAGCAATCCTTCCGGGACAGTCCCTGACGAGCAGTACTTC.

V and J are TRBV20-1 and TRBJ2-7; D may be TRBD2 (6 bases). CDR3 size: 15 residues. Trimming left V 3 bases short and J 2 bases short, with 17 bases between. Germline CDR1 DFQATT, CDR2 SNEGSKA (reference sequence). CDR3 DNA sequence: TGCAGTGCTAGTGGGTTGGGGACTTCCACCTACGAGCAGTACTTC. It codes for CSASGLGTSTYEQYF.

The CDR3 region is CASSFPDGYEQFF. The CDR3 DNA reads as TGTGCCAGCAGCTTCCCTGACGGTTATGAGCAGTTCTTC. The V gene is TRBV5-6, the J gene TRBJ2-1; D gene ambiguous. Deletions cut 2 bases from V and 8 bases from J, with 11 bases between. The CDR3 length is 13 residues. Germline V CDR1 and CDR2: SGHDT, YYEEEE.

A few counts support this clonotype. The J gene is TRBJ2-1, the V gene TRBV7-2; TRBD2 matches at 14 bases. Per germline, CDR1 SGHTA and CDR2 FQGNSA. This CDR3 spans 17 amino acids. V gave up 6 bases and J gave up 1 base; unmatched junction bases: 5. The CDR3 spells CASRTSGGGRSYNEQFF. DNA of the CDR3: TGTGCCAGCAGGACTAGCGGGGGGGGGAGGTCCTACAATGAGCAGTTCTTC. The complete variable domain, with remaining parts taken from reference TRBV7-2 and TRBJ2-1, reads GAGVSQSPSNKVTEKGKDVELRCDPISGHTALYWYRQSLGQGLEFLIYFQGNSAPDKSGLPSDRFSAERTGGSVSTLTIQRTQQEDSAVYLCASRTSGGGRSYNEQFFGPGTRLTVL.

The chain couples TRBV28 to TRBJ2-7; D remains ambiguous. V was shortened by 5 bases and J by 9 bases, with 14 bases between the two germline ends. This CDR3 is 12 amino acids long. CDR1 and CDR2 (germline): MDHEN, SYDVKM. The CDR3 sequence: CASSPVRPPQYF. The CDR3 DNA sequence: TGTGCCAGCAGTCCTGTTAGGCCGCCGCAGTACTTC.

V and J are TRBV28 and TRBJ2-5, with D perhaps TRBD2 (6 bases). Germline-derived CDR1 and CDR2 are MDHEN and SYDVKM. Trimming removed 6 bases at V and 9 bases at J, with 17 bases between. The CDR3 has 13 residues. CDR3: CASSQPPGEAQYF. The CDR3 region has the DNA TGTGCCAGCAGCCAACCCCCCGGGGAGGCCCAGTACTTC.

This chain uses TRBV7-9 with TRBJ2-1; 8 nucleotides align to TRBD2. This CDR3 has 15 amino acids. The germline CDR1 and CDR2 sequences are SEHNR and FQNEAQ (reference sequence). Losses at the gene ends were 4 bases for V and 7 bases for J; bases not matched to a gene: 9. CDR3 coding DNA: TGTGCCAGCAGCTCTAGGCGGGGGGAGAATAATGAGCAGTTCTTC. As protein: CASSSRRGENNEQFF. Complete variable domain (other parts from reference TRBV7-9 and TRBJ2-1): DTGVSQNPRHKITKRGQNVTFRCDPISEHNRLYWYRQTLGQGPEFLTYFQNEAQLEKSRLLSDRFSAERPKGSFSTLEIQRTEQGDSAMYLCASSSRRGENNEQFFGPGTRLTVL.

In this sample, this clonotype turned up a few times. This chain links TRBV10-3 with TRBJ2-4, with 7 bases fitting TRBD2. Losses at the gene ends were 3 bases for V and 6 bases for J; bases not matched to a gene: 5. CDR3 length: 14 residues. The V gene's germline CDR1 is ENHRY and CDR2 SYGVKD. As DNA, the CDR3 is TGTGCCATCAGTGACGCGCGGGGGTTAAACATTCAGTACTTC. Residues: CAISDARGLNIQYF.

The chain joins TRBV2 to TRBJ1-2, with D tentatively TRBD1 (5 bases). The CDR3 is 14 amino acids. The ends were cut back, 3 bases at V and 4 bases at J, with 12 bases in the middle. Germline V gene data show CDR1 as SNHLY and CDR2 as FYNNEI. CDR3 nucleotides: TGTGCCAGCAGTGAGGGGGTTGTTGGCTATGGCTACACCTTC. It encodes CASSEGVVGYGYTF.

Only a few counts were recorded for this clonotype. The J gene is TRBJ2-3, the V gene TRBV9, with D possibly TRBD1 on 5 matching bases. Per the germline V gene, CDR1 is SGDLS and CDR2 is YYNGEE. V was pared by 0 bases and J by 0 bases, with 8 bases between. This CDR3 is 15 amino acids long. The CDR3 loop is CASSVDQGSTDTQYF. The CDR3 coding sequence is TGTGCCAGCAGCGTAGATCAGGGTAGCACAGATACGCAGTATTTT. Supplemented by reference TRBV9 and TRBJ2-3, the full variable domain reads DSGVTQTPKHLITATGQRVTLRCSPRSGDLSVYWYQQSLDQGLQFLIQYYNGEERAKGNILERFSAQQFPDLHSELNLSSLELGDSALYFCASSVDQGSTDTQYFGPGTRLTVL.

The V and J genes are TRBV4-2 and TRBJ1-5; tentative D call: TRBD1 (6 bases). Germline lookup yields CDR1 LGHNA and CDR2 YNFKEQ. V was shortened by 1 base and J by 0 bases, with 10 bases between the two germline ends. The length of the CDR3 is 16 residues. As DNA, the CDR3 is TGTGCCAGCAGCCAAGCCGGGACAACTAGCAATCAGCCCCAGCATTTT. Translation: CASSQAGTTSNQPQHF.

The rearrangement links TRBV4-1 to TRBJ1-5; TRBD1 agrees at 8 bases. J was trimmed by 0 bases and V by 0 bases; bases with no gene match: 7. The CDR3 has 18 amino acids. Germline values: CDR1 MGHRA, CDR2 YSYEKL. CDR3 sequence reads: CASSQDPGGAGSNQPQHF. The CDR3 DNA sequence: TGCGCCAGCAGCCAAGACCCAGGGGGCGCGGGTAGCAATCAGCCCCAGCATTTT.

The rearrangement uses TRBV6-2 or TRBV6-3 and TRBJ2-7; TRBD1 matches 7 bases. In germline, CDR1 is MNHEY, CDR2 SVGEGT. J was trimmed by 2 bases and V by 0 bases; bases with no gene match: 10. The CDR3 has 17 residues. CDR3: CASSYSKQGPSTYEQYF. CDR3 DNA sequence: TGTGCCAGCAGTTACTCCAAACAGGGGCCCTCTACCTACGAGCAGTACTTC.

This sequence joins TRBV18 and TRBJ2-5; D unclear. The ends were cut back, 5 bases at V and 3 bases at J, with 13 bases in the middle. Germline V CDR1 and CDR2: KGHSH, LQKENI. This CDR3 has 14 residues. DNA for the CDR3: TGTGCCAGCTCAGTCCCGATCCGCAAAGAGACCCAGTACTTC. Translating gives CASSVPIRKETQYF. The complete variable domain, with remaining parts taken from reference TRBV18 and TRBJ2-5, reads NAGVMQNPRHLVRRRGQEARLRCSPMKGHSHVYWYRQLPEEGLKFMVYLQKENIIDESGMPKERFSAEFPKEGPSILRIQQVVRGDSAAYFCASSVPIRKETQYFGPGTRLLVL.

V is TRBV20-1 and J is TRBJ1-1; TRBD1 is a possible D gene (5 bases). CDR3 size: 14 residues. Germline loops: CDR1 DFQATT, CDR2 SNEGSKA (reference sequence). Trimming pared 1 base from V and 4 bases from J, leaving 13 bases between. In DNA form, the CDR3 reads TGCAGTGCTAGAGGGGGGGGGGTTGGCACTGAAGCTTTCTTT. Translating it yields CSARGGGVGTEAFF.

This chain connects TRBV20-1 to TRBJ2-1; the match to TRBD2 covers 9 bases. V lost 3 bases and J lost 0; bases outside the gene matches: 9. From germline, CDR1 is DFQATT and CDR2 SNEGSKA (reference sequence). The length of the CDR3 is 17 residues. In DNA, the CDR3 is TGCAGTGCTAGGCACCCCCCTAGCGGGGTCTCCTACAATGAGCAGTTCTTC. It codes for CSARHPPSGVSYNEQFF.

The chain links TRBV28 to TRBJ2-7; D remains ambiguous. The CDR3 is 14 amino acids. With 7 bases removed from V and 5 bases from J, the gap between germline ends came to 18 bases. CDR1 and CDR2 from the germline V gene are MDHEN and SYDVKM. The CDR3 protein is CASKIGPASHEQYF. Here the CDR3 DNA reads TGTGCCAGCAAAATCGGCCCAGCGTCCCACGAGCAGTACTTC.